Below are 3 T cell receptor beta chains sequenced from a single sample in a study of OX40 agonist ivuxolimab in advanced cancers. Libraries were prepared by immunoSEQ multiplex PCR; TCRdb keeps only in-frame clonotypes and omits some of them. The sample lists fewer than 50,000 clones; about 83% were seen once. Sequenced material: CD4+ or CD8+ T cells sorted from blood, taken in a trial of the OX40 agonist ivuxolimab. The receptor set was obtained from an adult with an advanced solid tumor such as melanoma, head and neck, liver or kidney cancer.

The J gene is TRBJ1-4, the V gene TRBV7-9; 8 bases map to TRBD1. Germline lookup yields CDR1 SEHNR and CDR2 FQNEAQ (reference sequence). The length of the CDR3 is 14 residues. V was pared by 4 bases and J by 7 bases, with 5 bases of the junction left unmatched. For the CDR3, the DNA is TGTGCCAGCAGCTCCGGGACAGGCCGTGAAAAACTGTTTTTT. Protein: CASSSGTGREKLFF.

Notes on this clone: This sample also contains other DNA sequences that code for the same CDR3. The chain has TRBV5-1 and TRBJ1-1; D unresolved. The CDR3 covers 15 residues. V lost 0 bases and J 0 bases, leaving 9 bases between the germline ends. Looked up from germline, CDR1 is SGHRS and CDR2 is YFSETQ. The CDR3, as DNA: TGCGCCAGCAGCTTGGAGGCGGAAGTGAACACTGAAGCTTTCTTT. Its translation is CASSLEAEVNTEAFF.

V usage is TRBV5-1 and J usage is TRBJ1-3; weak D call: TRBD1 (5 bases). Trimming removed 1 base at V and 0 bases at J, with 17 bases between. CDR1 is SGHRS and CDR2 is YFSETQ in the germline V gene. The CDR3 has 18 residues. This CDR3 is CASSLTFNGAISGNTIYF. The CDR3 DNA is TGCGCCAGCAGCTTGACCTTCAATGGGGCCATCTCTGGAAACACCATATATTTT.